The text below deals with one T cell receptor beta chain. Its antigen remains unidentified. The record originates from a study of CD8+CD57+ T cells in acquired aplastic anemia. In the study overall: Quantities of DNA derived from sorted CD4+ and CD8+ cells averaged approximately 3.3 ug. Study-level findings and limits: Between patients and controls, some 31 CD8+ CDR3 sequences were found in common. Patients versus controls showed no significant CD8+ Simpson's diversity difference.

Patients chosen for sequencing had CD8+CD57+ cells that had expanded, as shown by flow cytometry. V lost 4 bases and J lost 2; bases outside the gene matches: 9. Germline loops: CDR1 SGDLS, CDR2 YYNGEE. This CDR3 has 16 amino acids. Template material for TCR beta VDJ and CDR3 profiling consisted of genomic DNA. One entry per CDR3 protein results from TCRdb running MiXCR on the reads. The sample has approximately 59,000 distinct CDR3 sequences, just over 55% seen once. The receptor comes from a human donor with aplastic anemia. Input material: sorted CD4+, CD8+, or CD8+CD57+ T cells (not recorded which) from PBMCs. The genes are TRBV9 and TRBJ1-5; 7 nucleotides line up with TRBD1. CDR3 DNA: TGTGCCAGCAGCTCAGGGGGGGACAGCCGCAATCAGCCCCAGCATTTT. It translates to CASSSGGDSRNQPQHF.